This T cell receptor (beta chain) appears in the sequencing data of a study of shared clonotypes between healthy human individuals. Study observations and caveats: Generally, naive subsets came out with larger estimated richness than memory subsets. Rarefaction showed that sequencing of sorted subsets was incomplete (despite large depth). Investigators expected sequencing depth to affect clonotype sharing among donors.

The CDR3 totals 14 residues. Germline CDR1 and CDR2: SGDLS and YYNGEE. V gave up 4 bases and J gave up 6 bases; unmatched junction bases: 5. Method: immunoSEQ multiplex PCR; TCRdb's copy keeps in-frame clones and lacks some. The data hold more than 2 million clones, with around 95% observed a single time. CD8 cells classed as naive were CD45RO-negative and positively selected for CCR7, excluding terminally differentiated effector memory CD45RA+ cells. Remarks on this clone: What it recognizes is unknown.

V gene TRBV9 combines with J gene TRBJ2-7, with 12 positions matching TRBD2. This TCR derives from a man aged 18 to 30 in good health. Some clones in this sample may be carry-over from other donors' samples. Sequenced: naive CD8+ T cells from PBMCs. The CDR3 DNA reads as TGTGCCAGCAGCCCTCGGACTAGCGGGACCGAGCAGTACTTC. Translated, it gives CASSPRTSGTEQYF.